Listed below are T cell receptor beta chains from one sample, sequenced in a study of a mutant IDH1 vaccine in newly diagnosed glioma. Assay: immunoSEQ multiplex PCR; the TCRdb copy retains only in-frame clones and omits some. The table lists some 130,000 clones, around 80% of them singletons. No cognate antigen is known for these TCRs. The sample here was PBMCs, taken from a glioma patient whose treatment included an IDH1 peptide vaccine. These receptors came from a man aged 40-49 years with glioma. The CDR3 runs from the conserved cysteine through the conserved F or W. A D gene is named only where the DNA matches it firmly. Size is stated for part of the rows, as once, few or many counts, or as a class when the clone is expanded.

TRBD1,TRBV14,.,TRBJ2-2,17,CASSHTSGTGYTGELFF,TGTGCCAGCAGCCACACTTCCGGGACAGGGTACACCGGGGAGCTGTTTTTT
.,TRBV28,.,TRBJ1-4,14,CASRVVGGSEKLFF,TGTGCCAGCAGAGTAGTTGGGGGGAGTGAAAAACTGTTTTTT
.,TRBV11-2,.,TRBJ2-3,15,CASSFLQVLADTQYF,TGTGCCAGCAGCTTTTTACAGGTCTTAGCAGATACGCAGTATTTT
TRBD1,TRBV19,.,TRBJ1-2,13,CASSNRGQDGYTF,TGTGCCAGTAGCAACAGGGGGCAGGATGGCTACACCTTC
TRBD2,TRBV19,.,TRBJ2-3,15,CASSSGRVAGDTQYF,TGTGCCAGTAGTTCCGGCCGGGTAGCGGGAGATACGCAGTATTTT
.,TRBV30,few,TRBJ1-5,12,CAWRAPPQPQHF,TGTGCCTGGAGGGCCCCCCCCCAGCCCCAGCATTTT
.,TRBV15,.,TRBJ1-5,13,CATSPLGNQPQHF,TGTGCCACCAGCCCACTCGGCAATCAGCCCCAGCATTTT
TRBD2,TRBV13,.,TRBJ2-5,15,CASSPSGLATETQYF,TGTGCCAGCAGCCCCTCGGGACTAGCCACGGAGACCCAGTACTTC
.,TRBV6-6,.,TRBJ2-4,13,CASNGRLENIQYF,TGTGCCAGCAACGGGCGGCTGGAAAACATTCAGTACTTC
TRBD2,TRBV7-2,.,TRBJ2-7,15,CASSLSGRKSYEQYF,TGTGCCAGCAGCTTAAGCGGGAGGAAGTCCTACGAGCAGTACTTC
.,TRBV6-6,.,TRBJ1-1,15,CASSYAVGGSTEAFF,TGTGCCAGCAGTTATGCGGTCGGAGGGAGCACTGAAGCTTTCTTT
TRBD1,TRBV9,.,TRBJ1-2,17,CASSVPPGQGAGYGYTF,TGTGCCAGCAGCGTACCCCCGGGACAGGGGGCAGGCTATGGCTACACCTTC
TRBD1,TRBV28,.,TRBJ2-7,15,CASIAMDRDPYEQYF,TGTGCCAGCATCGCAATGGACAGGGATCCCTACGAGCAGTACTTC
TRBD2,TRBV7-2,few,TRBJ2-1,18,CASSPRLAGGLGYNEQFF,TGTGCCAGCAGCCCCCGACTAGCGGGAGGCCTGGGGTACAATGAGCAGTTCTTC
.,TRBV30,.,TRBJ1-3,15,CAWRPRDRSGNTIYF,TGTGCCTGGAGGCCGCGGGATAGGTCTGGAAACACCATATATTTT
TRBD1,TRBV5-4,.,TRBJ1-2,14,CASSIGQENYGYTF,TGTGCCAGCAGCATTGGACAGGAAAACTATGGCTACACCTTC
TRBD1,TRBV6-6,.,TRBJ1-1,13,CASSFGTASGAFF,TGTGCCAGCAGTTTCGGGACAGCCTCCGGAGCTTTCTTT
TRBD1,TRBV4-3,.,TRBJ1-1,14,CASSHGTGGTEAFF,TGCGCCAGCAGCCATGGGACAGGGGGAACTGAAGCTTTCTTT
.,TRBV11-3,.,TRBJ2-7,15,CASSLGNTGSYEQYF,TGTGCCAGCAGCTTAGGAAATACGGGATCCTACGAGCAGTACTTC
TRBD2,TRBV4-3,.,TRBJ2-1,18,CASSQGVVAGGPEGEQFF,TGCGCCAGCAGCCAAGGGGTGGTAGCGGGGGGCCCGGAAGGTGAGCAGTTCTTC
.,TRBV6-1,many,TRBJ2-7,11,CASTVAYEQYF,TGTGCCAGCACGGTAGCCTACGAGCAGTACTTC
.,TRBV6-1,.,TRBJ1-3,18,CASSESSGGFSSGNTIYF,TGTGCCAGCAGTGAATCATCGGGGGGCTTCAGCTCTGGAAACACCATATATTTT
.,TRBV21-1,.,TRBJ2-7,10,CASVRKEQYF,TGTGCCAGCGTACGGAAGGAGCAGTACTTC
.,TRBV9,.,TRBJ1-2,11,CASREYYGYTF,TGTGCCAGCAGAGAATACTATGGCTACACCTTC
.,TRBV4-2,few,TRBJ1-2,16,CASSQDSGKGNYGYTF,TGTGCCAGCAGCCAAGATAGCGGTAAAGGAAACTATGGCTACACCTTC
TRBD1,TRBV7-8,many,TRBJ1-5,15,CASSLAQTGDQPQHF,TGTGCCAGCAGCTTAGCCCAGACAGGGGATCAGCCCCAGCATTTT
TRBD2,TRBV5-4,.,TRBJ2-5,15,CASSLVAGGRETQYF,TGTGCCAGCAGCTTGGTAGCGGGAGGGCGAGAGACCCAGTACTTC
.,TRBV5-4,.,TRBJ2-2,12,CASSPPTGELFF,TGTGCCAGCAGCCCCCCCACCGGGGAGCTGTTTTTT
.,TRBV6-5,.,TRBJ1-4,16,CASSYDFGRSNEKLFF,TGTGCCAGCAGTTACGACTTCGGGCGGTCTAATGAAAAACTGTTTTTT
TRBD2,TRBV27,once,TRBJ2-1,15,CASSRGKREKNEQFF,TGTGCCAGCAGTCGGGGGAAGCGGGAGAAGAATGAGCAGTTCTTC
TRBD1,TRBV10-3,.,TRBJ2-1,13,CAIKGTGNHEQFF,TGTGCCATCAAAGGGACAGGGAACCATGAGCAGTTCTTC
.,TRBV6-5,.,TRBJ2-3,14,CASSRGYNTDTQYF,TGTGCCAGCTCTAGGGGGTATAACACAGATACGCAGTATTTT
TRBD2,TRBV2,.,TRBJ2-7,14,CASSRSGGGYEQYF,TGTGCCAGCAGCCGCAGCGGGGGAGGTTACGAGCAGTACTTC